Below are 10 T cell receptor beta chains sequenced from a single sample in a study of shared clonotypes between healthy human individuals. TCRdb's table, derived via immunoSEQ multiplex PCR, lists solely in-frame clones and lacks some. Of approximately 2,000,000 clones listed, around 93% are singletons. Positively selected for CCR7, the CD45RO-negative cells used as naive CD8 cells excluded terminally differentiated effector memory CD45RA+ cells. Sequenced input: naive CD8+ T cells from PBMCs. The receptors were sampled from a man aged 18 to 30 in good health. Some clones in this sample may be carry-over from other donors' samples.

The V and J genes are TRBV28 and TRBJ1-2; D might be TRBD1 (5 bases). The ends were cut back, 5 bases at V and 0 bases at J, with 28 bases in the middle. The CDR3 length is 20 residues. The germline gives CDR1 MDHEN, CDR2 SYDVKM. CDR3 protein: CASSPTSTPRSGDPNYGYTF. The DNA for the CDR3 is TGTGCCAGCAGTCCTACCTCGACACCCCGCAGCGGGGACCCTAACTATGGCTACACCTTC.

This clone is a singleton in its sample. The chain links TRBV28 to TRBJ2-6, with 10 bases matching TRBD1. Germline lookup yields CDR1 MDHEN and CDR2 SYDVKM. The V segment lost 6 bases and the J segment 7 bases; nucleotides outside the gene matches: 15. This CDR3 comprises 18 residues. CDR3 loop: CASSISTGTGEYANVLTF. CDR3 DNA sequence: TGTGCCAGCAGCATTTCCACCGGGACAGGGGAGTATGCCAACGTCCTGACTTTC.

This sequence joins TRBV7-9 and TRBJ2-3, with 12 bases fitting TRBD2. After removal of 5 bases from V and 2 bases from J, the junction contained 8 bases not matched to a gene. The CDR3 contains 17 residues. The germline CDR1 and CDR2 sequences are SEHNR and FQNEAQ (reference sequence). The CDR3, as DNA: TGTGCCAGCAGCGATCCGGGACTAGCGGGTCACACAGATACGCAGTATTTT. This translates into CASSDPGLAGHTDTQYF.

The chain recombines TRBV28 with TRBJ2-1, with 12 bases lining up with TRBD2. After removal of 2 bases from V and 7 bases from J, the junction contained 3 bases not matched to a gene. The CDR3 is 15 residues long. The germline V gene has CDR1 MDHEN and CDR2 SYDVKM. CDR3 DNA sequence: TGTGCCAGCAGTTTAGGACTAGCGGGAAGGAATGAGCAGTTCTTC. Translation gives CASSLGLAGRNEQFF.

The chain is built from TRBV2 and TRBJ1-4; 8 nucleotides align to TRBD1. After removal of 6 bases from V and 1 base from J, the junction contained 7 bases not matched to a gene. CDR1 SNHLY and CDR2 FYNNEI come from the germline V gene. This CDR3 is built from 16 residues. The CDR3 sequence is CASRVPGQETNEKLFF. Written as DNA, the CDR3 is TGTGCCAGCAGAGTCCCGGGACAGGAAACTAATGAAAAACTGTTTTTT.

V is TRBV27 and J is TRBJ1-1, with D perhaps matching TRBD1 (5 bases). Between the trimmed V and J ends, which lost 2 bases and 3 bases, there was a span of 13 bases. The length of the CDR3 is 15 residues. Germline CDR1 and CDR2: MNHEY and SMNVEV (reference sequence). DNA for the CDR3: TGTGCCAGCAGTTTAAAGGGGTTGGGGTACACTGAAGCTTTCTTT. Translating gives CASSLKGLGYTEAFF.

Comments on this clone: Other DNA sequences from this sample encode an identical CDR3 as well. CDR3 residues: CASSISGSSYNEQFF. CDR3 nucleotides: TGTGCCAGTAGTATCAGCGGAAGCTCCTACAATGAGCAGTTCTTC. V is TRBV19 and J is TRBJ2-1; TRBD2 is a possible D gene (5 bases). Trimming left V 3 bases short and J 0 bases short, with 9 bases between. The germline gives CDR1 LNHDA, CDR2 SQIVND (reference sequence). This CDR3 comprises 15 residues.

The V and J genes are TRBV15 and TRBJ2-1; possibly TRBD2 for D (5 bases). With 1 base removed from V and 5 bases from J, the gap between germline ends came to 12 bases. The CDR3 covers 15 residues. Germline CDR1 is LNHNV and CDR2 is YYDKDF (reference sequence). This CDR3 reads CATSRAWELDNEQFF. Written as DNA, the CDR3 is TGTGCCACCAGCAGAGCATGGGAGTTAGACAATGAGCAGTTCTTC.

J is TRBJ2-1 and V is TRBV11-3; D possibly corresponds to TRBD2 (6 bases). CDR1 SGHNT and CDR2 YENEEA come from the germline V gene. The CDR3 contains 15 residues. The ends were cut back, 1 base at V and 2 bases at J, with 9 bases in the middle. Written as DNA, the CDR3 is TGTGCCAGCAGCTTAGGCGGGGTGGCCTACAATGAGCAGTTCTTC. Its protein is CASSLGGVAYNEQFF.

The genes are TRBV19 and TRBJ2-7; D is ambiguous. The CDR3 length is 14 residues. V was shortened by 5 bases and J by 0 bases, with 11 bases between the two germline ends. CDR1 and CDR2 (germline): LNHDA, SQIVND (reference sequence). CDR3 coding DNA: TGTGCCAGTAGTCCGGGCTGGGGCTCCTACGAGCAGTACTTC. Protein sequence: CASSPGWGSYEQYF.